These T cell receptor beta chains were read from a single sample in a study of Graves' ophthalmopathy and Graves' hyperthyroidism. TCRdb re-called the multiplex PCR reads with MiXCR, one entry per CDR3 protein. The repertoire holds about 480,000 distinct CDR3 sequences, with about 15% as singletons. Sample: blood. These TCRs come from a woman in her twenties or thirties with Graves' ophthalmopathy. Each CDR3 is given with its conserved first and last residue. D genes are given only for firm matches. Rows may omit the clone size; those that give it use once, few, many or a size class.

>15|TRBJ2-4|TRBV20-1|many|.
TGCAGTGCTAGAGATTCCCAGGGGATGGAAAACATTCAGTACTTC
CSARDSQGMENIQYF
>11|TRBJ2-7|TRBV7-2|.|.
TGTGCCAGCAGCCCCCCCCACGAGCAGTACTTC
CASSPPHEQYF
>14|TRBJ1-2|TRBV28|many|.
TGTGCCAGCAGGCCGTTCAACCCCCTTAATGGCTACACCTTC
CASRPFNPLNGYTF
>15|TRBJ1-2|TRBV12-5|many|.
TGTGCTAGTGGTCCAAGGACAAATCCGAACTATGGCTACACCTTC
CASGPRTNPNYGYTF
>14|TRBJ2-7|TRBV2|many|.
TGTGCCAGCAGTGAAGCGGCCGGGACCTACGAGCAGTACTTC
CASSEAAGTYEQYF
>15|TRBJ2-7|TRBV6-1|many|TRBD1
TGTGCCAGCAGTGAATTGGGACAGGGGGACTACGAGCAGTACTTC
CASSELGQGDYEQYF
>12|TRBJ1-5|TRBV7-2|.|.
TGTGCCAGCAGCTTAGGGCGATCGATCCAGCATTTT
CASSLGRSIQHF
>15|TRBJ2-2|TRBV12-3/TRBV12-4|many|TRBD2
TGTGCCAGCAGTGCTAGCGGGGCGAACGCCGGGGAGCTGTTTTTT
CASSASGANAGELFF
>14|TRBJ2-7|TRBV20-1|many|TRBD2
TGCAGTGCTAGAATGGGCGGGAGGGAGTACGAGCAGTACTTC
CSARMGGREYEQYF
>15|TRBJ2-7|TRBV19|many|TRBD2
TGTGCCAGTAGTATTTCAGCGGGAGAGTCCTACGAGCAGTACTTC
CASSISAGESYEQYF
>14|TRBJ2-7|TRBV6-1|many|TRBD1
TGTGCCAGCAGCCAGGACAGGGTTGTGTACGAGCAGTACTTC
CASSQDRVVYEQYF
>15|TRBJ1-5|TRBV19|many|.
TGTGCCAGTAGTATCGCAGATTATAGCAATCAGCCCCAGCATTTT
CASSIADYSNQPQHF
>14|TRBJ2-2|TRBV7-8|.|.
TGTGCCAGCAGCTACACCTACGAGGCCGGGGAGCTGTTTTTT
CASSYTYEAGELFF
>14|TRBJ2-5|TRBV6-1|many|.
TGTGCCAGCAGTGGGACCAGCTCCCAAGAGACCCAGTACTTC
CASSGTSSQETQYF
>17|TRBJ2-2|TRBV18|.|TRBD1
TGTGCCAGCTCACCACCACCAGGGACAGGGAACACCGGGGAGCTGTTTTTT
CASSPPPGTGNTGELFF
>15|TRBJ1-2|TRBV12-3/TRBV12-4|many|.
TGTGCCAGCAGCTCCGGGACCACTTCTAACTATGGCTACACCTTC
CASSSGTTSNYGYTF
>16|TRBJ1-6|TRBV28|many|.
TGTGCCAGCAGTTTCCCTCGACAGAGTATAGATTCACCCCTCCACTTT
CASSFPRQSIDSPLHF
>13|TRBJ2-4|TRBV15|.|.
TGTGCCACCAGCAGAGATACCAGGGACATTAAGTACTTC
CATSRDTRDIKYF
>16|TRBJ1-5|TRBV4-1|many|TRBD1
TGCGCCAGCAGCCAAGGAGGGGGCGAGGGCAATCAGCCCCAGCATTTT
CASSQGGGEGNQPQHF
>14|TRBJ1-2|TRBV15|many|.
TGTGCCACCAGCAGGGTCGGAACCCTCTATGGCTACACCTTC
CATSRVGTLYGYTF
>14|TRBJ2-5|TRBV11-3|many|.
TGTGCCAGCAGCTTCCGGAGGGAGCGAGAGACCCAGTACTTC
CASSFRRERETQYF
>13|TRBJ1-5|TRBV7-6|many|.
TGTGCCAGCAGCTTAGTGGACCGTCAGCCCCAGCATTTT
CASSLVDRQPQHF
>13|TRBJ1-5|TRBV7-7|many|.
TGTGCTAGCAGCTTCGGGGTAGATCAGCCCCAGCATTTT
CASSFGVDQPQHF
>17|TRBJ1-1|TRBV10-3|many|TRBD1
TGTGCCATCACGGGTGGACAGGGGGCGTCTCGGGGCGCTGAAGCTTTCTTT
CAITGGQGASRGAEAFF
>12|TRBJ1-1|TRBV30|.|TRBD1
TGTGCCTGGGAGACAGGGCTCACTGAAGCTTTCTTT
CAWETGLTEAFF
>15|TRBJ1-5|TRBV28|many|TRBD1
TGTGCCAGCAGTTTAGACAGGGGCTCACATCAGCCCCAGCATTTT
CASSLDRGSHQPQHF
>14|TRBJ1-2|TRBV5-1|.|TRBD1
TGCGCCAGCAGCTTGGCTACAGGGGAGGATGGCTACACCTTC
CASSLATGEDGYTF
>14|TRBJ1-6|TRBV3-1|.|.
TGTGCCAGCAGCCAAGGGGATTATAATTCACCCCTCCACTTT
CASSQGDYNSPLHF
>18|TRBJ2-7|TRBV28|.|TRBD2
TGTGCCAGCAGCGGGACCTGGGGACTAGCGGGAGTTAGCTACGAGCAGTACTTC
CASSGTWGLAGVSYEQYF
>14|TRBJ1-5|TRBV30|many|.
TGTGCCTGGAGGCCACGGGACGTAAATCAGCCCCAGCATTTT
CAWRPRDVNQPQHF
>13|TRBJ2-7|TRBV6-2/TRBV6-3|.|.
TGTGCCAGCAGTTACCACTTGACCTACGAGCAGTACTTC
CASSYHLTYEQYF
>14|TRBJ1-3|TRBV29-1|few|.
TGCAGCGTTCCTGGGGGGCGAAATGGAAACACCATATATTTT
CSVPGGRNGNTIYF
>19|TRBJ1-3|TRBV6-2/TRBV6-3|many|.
TGTGCCAGCAGTTACTCGATCGAGTACACATATTTCTCTGGAAACACCATATATTTT
CASSYSIEYTYFSGNTIYF
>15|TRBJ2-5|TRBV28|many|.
TGTGCCAGCAGTCCTTCCGACAGCGACGGAGAGACCCAGTACTTC
CASSPSDSDGETQYF
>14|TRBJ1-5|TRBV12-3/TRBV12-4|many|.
TGTGCCAGCACCCTGGGCGGAGGGCAACAGCCCCAGCATTTT
CASTLGGGQQPQHF
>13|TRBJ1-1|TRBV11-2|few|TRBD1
TGTGCCAGCACGGGGGACAGCAGGGCTGAAGCTTTCTTT
CASTGDSRAEAFF
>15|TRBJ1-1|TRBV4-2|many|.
TGTGCCAGCAGCCCCCGGTCTGGGCTGGCCACTGAAGCTTTCTTT
CASSPRSGLATEAFF
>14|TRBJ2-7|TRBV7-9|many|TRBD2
TGTGCCAGCAGCGAACTAGCGGGAGTTGATGAGCAGTACTTC
CASSELAGVDEQYF
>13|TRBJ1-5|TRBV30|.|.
TGTGCCTGGAGTTCAGGGGCCTGGCAGCCCCAGCATTTT
CAWSSGAWQPQHF
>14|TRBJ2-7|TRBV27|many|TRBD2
TGTGCCAGCAGTTCCGCGGGAGGTTTCTACGAGCAGTACTTC
CASSSAGGFYEQYF
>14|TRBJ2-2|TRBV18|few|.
TGTGCCAGCTCACCCTCGAGGAACACCGGGGAGCTGTTTTTT
CASSPSRNTGELFF
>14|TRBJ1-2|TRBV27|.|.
TGTGCCAGCAGTTTGGACGGGGATGGCTATGGCTACACCTTC
CASSLDGDGYGYTF
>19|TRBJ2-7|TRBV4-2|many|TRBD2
TGTGCCAGCAGCCAAGATCTAGGCTTTAGACTAGCGACTACCTACGAGCAGTACTTC
CASSQDLGFRLATTYEQYF
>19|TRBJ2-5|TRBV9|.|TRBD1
TGTGCCAGCAGCGCAGCGACAGGGGGCTTTGAAACCCCCCAAGAGACCCAGTACTTC
CASSAATGGFETPQETQYF
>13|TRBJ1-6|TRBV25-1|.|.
TGTGCCAGCAGTGCGGAGGGAGTCTCACCCCTCCACTTT
CASSAEGVSPLHF
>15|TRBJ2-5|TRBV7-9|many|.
TGTGCCAGCAGCCCCCCGCCACGGGGTGAGGAGACCCAGTACTTC
CASSPPPRGEETQYF
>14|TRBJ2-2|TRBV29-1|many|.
TGCAGCGCCGGTGGCCCATGGAACACCGGGGAGCTGTTTTTT
CSAGGPWNTGELFF
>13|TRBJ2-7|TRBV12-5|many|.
TGTGCTAGTGCCCCGAGGGGCAGGTACGAGCAGTACTTC
CASAPRGRYEQYF